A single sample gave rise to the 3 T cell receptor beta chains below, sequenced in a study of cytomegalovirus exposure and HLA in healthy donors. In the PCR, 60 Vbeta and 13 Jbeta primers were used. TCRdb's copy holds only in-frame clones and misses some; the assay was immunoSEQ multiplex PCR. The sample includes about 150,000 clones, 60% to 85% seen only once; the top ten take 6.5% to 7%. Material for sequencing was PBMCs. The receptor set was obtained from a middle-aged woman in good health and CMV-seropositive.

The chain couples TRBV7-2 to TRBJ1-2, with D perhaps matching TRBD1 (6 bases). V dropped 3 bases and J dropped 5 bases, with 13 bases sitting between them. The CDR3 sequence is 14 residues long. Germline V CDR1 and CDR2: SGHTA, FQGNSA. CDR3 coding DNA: TGTGCCAGCAGCTTTTTCGGCGGACAGTATGGCTACACCTTC. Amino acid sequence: CASSFFGGQYGYTF. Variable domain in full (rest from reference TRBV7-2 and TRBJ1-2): GAGVSQSPSNKVTEKGKDVELRCDPISGHTALYWYRQSLGQGLEFLIYFQGNSAPDKSGLPSDRFSAERTGGSVSTLTIQRTQQEDSAVYLCASSFFGGQYGYTFGSGTRLTVV.

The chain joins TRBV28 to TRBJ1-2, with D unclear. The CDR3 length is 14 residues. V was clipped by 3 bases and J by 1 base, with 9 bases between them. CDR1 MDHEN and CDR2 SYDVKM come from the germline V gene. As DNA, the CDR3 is TGTGCCAGCAGTTTCTACAGAATTAACTATGGCTACACCTTC. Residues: CASSFYRINYGYTF.

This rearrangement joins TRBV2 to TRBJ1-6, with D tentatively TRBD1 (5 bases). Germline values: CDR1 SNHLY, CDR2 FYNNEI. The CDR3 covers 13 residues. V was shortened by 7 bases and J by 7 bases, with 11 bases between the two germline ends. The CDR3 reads CASILTVNSPLHF. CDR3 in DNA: TGTGCCAGCATTTTGACAGTCAATTCACCCCTCCACTTT. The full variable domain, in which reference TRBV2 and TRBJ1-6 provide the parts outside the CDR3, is EPEVTQTPSHQVTQMGQEVILRCVPISNHLYFYWYRQILGQKVEFLVSFYNNEISEKSEIFDDQFSVERPDGSNFTLKIRSTKLEDSAMYFCASILTVNSPLHFGNGTRLTVT.